This note documents a single T cell receptor (beta chain) sequence. This record comes from a study of blood T cell repertoires in COVID-19. Study-level information: The United States, Italy and Spain supplied acute and convalescent COVID-19 samples.

Original data processing: Amplification with reference gene primers provided the estimates of nucleated cell counts. Clones were sequenced by immunoSEQ multiplex PCR, and TCRdb holds only the in-frame ones, with some missing. V and J calls and clone size follow that table, whereas D and trimming were derived from the DNA. The data show under 200,000 clones, approximately 80% seen once. Trimming took 3 bases from V and 4 from J; bases not matched to a gene: 9. Germline CDR1 is DFQATT and CDR2 is SNEGSKA (reference sequence). CDR3 length: 14 residues. This receptor was taken from a human donor in a cohort sampled during active COVID-19. The sequenced material came from peripheral blood. This rearrangement joins TRBV20-1 to TRBJ2-7; 7 bases match TRBD1. Written as DNA, the CDR3 is TGCAGTGCTAGTTATAGCAGGGGGTTTTACGAGCAGTACTTC. Translating gives CSASYSRGFYEQYF.